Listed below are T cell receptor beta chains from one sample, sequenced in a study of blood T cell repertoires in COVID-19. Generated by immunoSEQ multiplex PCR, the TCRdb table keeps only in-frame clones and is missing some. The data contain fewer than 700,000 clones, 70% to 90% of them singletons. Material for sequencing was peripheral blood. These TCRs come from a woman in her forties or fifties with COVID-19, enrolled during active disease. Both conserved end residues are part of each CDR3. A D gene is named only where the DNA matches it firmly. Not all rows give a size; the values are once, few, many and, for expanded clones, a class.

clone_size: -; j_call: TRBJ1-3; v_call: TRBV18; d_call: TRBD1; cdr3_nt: TGTGCCAGCTCACCAACGGGGACAGGGGGCTATGGAAACACCATATATTTT; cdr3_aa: CASSPTGTGGYGNTIYF
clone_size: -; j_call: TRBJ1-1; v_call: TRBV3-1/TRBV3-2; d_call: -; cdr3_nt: TGTGCCAGCAGCCAAGTTGAGGGCCGGTGGACTGAAGCTTTCTTT; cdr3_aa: CASSQVEGRWTEAFF
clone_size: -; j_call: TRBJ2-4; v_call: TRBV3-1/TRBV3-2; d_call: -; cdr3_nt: TGTGCCAGCAGCCTAGGGGGGGCTGGGGACATTCAGTACTTC; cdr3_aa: CASSLGGAGDIQYF
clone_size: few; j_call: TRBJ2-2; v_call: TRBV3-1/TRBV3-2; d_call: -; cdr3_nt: TGTGCCAGCAGCCGAGGGAACACCGGGGAGCTGTTTTTT; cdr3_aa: CASSRGNTGELFF
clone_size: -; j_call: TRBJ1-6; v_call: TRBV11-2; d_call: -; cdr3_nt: TGTGCCAGCAGCTTACTTAATTCACCCCTCCACTTT; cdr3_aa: CASSLLNSPLHF
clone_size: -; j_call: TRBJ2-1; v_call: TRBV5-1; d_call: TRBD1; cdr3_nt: TGCGCCAGCAGAGGGACAGGGGGCTTAAGCTCCTACAATGAGCAGTTCTTC; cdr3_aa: CASRGTGGLSSYNEQFF
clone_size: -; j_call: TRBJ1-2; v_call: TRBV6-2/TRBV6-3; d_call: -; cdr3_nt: TGTGCCAGCAGTTACTCGACGGCAGGGGATAACACCTTC; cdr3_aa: CASSYSTAGDNTF
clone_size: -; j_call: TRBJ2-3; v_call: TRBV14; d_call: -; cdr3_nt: TGTGCCAGCAGCCATGTTACTGATACGCAGTATTTT; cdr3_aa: CASSHVTDTQYF
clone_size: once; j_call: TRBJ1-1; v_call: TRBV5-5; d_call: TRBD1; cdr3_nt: TGTGCCAGCAGTGAACAGGGGGCGGCTGAAGCTTTCTTT; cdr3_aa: CASSEQGAAEAFF
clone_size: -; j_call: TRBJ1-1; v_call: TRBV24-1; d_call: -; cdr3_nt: TGTGCCACCGGCGGAGGTAACACTGAAGCTTTCTTT; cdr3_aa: CATGGGNTEAFF
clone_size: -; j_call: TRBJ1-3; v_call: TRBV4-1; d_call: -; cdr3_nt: TGCGCCAGCAGCCATCCGTGGACGGCAGCGGCTTCTGGAAACACCATATATTTT; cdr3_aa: CASSHPWTAAASGNTIYF
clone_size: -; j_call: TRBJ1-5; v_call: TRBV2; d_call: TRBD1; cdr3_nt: TGTGCCAGCAGCGCACAGGGGGCGGAACAGCCCCAGCATTTT; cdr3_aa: CASSAQGAEQPQHF
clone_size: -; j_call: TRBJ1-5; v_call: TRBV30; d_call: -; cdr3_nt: TGTGCCTGGGGGGCCAATCAGCCCCAGCATTTT; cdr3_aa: CAWGANQPQHF
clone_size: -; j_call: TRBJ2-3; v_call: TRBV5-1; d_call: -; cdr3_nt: TGCGCCAGCAGCTGGACCCGGGAGCCGAACCCGCAGTATTTT; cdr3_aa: CASSWTREPNPQYF
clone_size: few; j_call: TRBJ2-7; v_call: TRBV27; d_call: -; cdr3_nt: TGTGCCAGCAGTTTAGGGCAAAGCTACGAGCAGTACTTC; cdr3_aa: CASSLGQSYEQYF
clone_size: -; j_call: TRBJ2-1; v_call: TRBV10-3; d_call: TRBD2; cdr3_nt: TGTGCCACCTCTCCTTCTAGCGGGGGGGCTCGTGAGCAGTTCTTC; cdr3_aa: CATSPSSGGAREQFF
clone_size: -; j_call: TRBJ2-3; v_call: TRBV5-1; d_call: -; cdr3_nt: TGCGCCAGCAGCCCCCGGACTAGCACAGATACGCAGTATTTT; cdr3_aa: CASSPRTSTDTQYF
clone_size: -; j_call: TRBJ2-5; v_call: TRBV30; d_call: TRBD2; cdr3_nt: TGTGCACTCGAGACTAGCGGGGAAGAGACCCAGTACTTC; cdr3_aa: CALETSGEETQYF
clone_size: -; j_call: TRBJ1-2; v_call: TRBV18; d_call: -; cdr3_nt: TGTGCCAGCTCACCGGGGGGGCGAAGTAACTATGGCTACACCTTC; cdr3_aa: CASSPGGRSNYGYTF
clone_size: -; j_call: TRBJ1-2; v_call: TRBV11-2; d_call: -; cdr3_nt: TGTGCCAGCAGCTCTCCCCCCGGGAACTATGGCTACACCTTC; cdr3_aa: CASSSPPGNYGYTF
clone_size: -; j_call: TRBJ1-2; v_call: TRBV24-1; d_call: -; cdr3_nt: TGTGCCACCAGTGATGGTCAAGCATACTATGGCTACACCTTC; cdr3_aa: CATSDGQAYYGYTF
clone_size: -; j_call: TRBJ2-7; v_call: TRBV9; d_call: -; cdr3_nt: TGTGCCAGCAGCGTAGGAGGGAACGAGCAGTACTTC; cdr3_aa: CASSVGGNEQYF
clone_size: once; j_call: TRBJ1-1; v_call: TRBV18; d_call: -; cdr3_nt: TGTGCCAGCTCACCACACATGAACACTGAAGCTTTCTTT; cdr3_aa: CASSPHMNTEAFF
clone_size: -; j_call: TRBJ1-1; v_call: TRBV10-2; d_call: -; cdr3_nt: TGCGCCAGCACCCCGAGGGGGGGGACTGAAGCTTTCTTT; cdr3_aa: CASTPRGGTEAFF
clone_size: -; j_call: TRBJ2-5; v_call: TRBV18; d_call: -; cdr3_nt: TGTGCCAGCTCCCCTACAGGGCGAGACGAGACCCAGTACTTC; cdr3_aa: CASSPTGRDETQYF
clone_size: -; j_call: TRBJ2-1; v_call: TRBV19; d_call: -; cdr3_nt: TGTGCCTCCCACCCGGGAGCATTAGGGTCCAATGAGCAGTTCTTC; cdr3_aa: CASHPGALGSNEQFF
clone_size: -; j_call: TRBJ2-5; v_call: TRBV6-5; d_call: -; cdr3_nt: TGTGCCGGTACACCTCAATCACAAGAGACCCAGTACTTC; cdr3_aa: CAGTPQSQETQYF
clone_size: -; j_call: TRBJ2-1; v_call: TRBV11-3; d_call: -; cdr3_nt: TGTGCCAGCAGCTCACAGGACAGCTCCTACAATGAGCAGTTCTTC; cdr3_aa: CASSSQDSSYNEQFF